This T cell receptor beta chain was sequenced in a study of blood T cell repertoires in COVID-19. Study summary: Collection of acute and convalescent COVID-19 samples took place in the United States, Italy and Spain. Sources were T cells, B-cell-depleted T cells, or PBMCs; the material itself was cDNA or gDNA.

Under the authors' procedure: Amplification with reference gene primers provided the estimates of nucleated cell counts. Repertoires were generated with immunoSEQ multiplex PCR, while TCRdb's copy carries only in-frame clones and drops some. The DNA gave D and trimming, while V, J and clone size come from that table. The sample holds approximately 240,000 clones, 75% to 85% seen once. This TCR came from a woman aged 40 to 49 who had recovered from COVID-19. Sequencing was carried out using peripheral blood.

The CDR3 coding sequence is TGTGCCAGCAGTTTCGGGACAGGGGGCGCCGGTGGCTACACCTTC. This translates into CASSFGTGGAGGYTF. This chain joins TRBV27 and TRBJ1-2; TRBD1 agrees at 12 bases. V lost 3 bases and J lost 7; bases outside the gene matches: 6. Germline CDR1 is MNHEY and CDR2 is SMNVEV (reference sequence). The CDR3 consists of 15 residues.